These 16 T cell receptor beta chains share one sample of origin, sequenced in a study of graft-versus-host responses after intestinal transplantation. TCRdb's copy holds only in-frame clones and misses some; the assay was immunoSEQ multiplex PCR. The repertoire holds 95,000 to 100,000 clones, with roughly 86% as singletons. This specimen consisted of PBMCs, obtained 255 days after intestinal transplant. These receptors were taken from a human patient who received an intestinal transplant, so some T cells may come from the graft donor.

The chain has TRBV11-3 and TRBJ2-5; D may be TRBD1 (6 bases). The V and J ends lost 5 bases and 5 bases respectively, with 9 bases between them. The V gene's germline CDR1 is SGHNT and CDR2 YENEEA. This CDR3 is 12 amino acids long. CDR3: CASSGQGETQYF. The DNA of the CDR3 is TGTGCCAGCAGCGGGCAGGGGGAGACCCAGTACTTC.

The CDR3 DNA reads as TGCAGCGTTATGACTAGCGATGGGAATGAGCAGTTCTTC. Translated: CSVMTSDGNEQFF. The chain recombines TRBV29-1 with TRBJ2-1; 8 nucleotides agree with TRBD2. Per the germline V gene, CDR1 is SQVTM and CDR2 is ANQGSEA. V was clipped by 5 bases and J by 7 bases; unmatched bases: 7. The CDR3 runs 13 residues.

The DNA of the CDR3 is TGCGCCAGCAGCCAAGTAGGGACTAGCGGGGGGGTATACGAGCAGTACTTC. Residues: CASSQVGTSGGVYEQYF. This chain joins TRBV4-1 and TRBJ2-7, with 16 positions matching TRBD2. This CDR3 is built from 17 residues. Per germline, CDR1 MGHRA and CDR2 YSYEKL. V lost 1 base to trimming and J lost 4 bases; unmatched junction nucleotides: 4.

The chain recombines TRBV28 with TRBJ2-3; D tentatively reads TRBD1 or TRBD2 (8 bases each). The V gene's germline CDR1 is MDHEN and CDR2 SYDVKM. V lost 3 bases and J lost 6, with 31 bases in between. CDR3 size: 20 residues. The CDR3 region has the DNA TGTGCCAGCAGTTTCCTTCAGGGGGCCAAAGCGGGAGTCTCCGCGGATACGCAGTATTTT. It specifies CASSFLQGAKAGVSADTQYF.

Written as DNA, the CDR3 is TGTGCCAGCAGCGAGACACTTCAAGAGACCCAGTACTTC. Translating it yields CASSETLQETQYF. V usage is TRBV9 and J usage is TRBJ2-5; D call uncertain. CDR1 and CDR2 from the germline V gene are SGDLS and YYNGEE. V was trimmed by 3 bases and J by 2 bases, leaving 8 bases between them. The CDR3 has 13 amino acids.

In this sample, this clone turned up a few times. This chain joins TRBV27 and TRBJ2-2; maybe TRBD1 (6 bases). The CDR3 extends over 15 amino acids. Germline lookup yields CDR1 MNHEY and CDR2 SMNVEV (reference sequence). The V gene lost 5 bases and the J gene lost 0 bases, with 10 bases spanning the gap. The CDR3 is CASSPGASNTGELFF. The CDR3 DNA reads TGTGCCAGCAGTCCAGGGGCTTCGAACACCGGGGAGCTGTTTTTT.

The CDR3 loop is CASSLGTGSSYEQYV. The CDR3, as DNA: TGTGCCAGCAGTTTAGGGACAGGGAGCTCCTACGAGCAGTACGTC. The J gene is TRBJ2-7, the V gene TRBV28; 9 bases agree with TRBD1. V trimming: 2 bases; J trimming: 0 bases; junction bases outside the gene matches: 2. CDR3 length equals 15 residues. Looked up from germline, CDR1 is MDHEN and CDR2 is SYDVKM.

The genes are TRBV20-1 and TRBJ2-5, with D possibly TRBD2 on 6 matching bases. The CDR3 loop spans 11 amino acids. In germline, CDR1 is DFQATT, CDR2 SNEGSKA (reference sequence). The V end was cut by 3 bases, the J end by 13 bases, with 15 bases between. The CDR3 spells CSASPRDSSYF. The CDR3 nucleotides read TGCAGTGCTAGCCCCCGGGACTCTTCGTACTTC.

This clone was seen a single time. The chain carries TRBV19 and TRBJ2-5, with D perhaps TRBD2 (6 bases). Trimming removed 1 base from V and 4 bases from J, with 10 bases in between. The CDR3 runs 14 residues. Germline V gives CDR1 LNHDA, CDR2 SQIVND (reference sequence). DNA of the CDR3: TGTGCCAGTAGTATAGTGGGGGGAGCAGAGACCCAGTACTTC. Translation gives CASSIVGGAETQYF.

The chain combines TRBV4-2 with TRBJ2-3, with D hard to call. The germline V and J ends were trimmed by 4 bases and 12 bases, with 17 bases remaining between them. Germline assignment: CDR1 LGHNA and CDR2 YNFKEQ. This CDR3 comprises 13 residues. For the CDR3, the DNA is TGTGCCAGCAGCCCCTCCGACTCCTATCGCCAGTATTTT. As protein: CASSPSDSYRQYF.

The chain uses TRBV4-1 and TRBJ1-1; no clear D. Germline CDR1 and CDR2: MGHRA and YSYEKL. Trimming took 2 bases from V and 1 from J, leaving 5 bases between them. The CDR3 spans 13 residues. CDR3 DNA: TGCGCCAGCAGCCAAAAGACGAACACTGAAGCTTTCTTT. It encodes CASSQKTNTEAFF.

This clone was seen a single time. The V call is TRBV5-1, the J call TRBJ2-7; TRBD1 matches 7 bases. Trimming removed 2 bases from V and 3 bases from J; junction bases left unmatched: 5. The CDR3 is 14 residues long. Germline assignment: CDR1 SGHRS and CDR2 YFSETQ. The CDR3 here is CASSLDRVLYEQYF. DNA for the CDR3: TGCGCCAGCAGCTTAGACAGGGTTCTCTACGAGCAGTACTTC.

This clone was seen once. The CDR3 bases are TGTGCCAGCAGCCCGACAGGGGTAGGCCAGCCCCAGCATTTT. Its translation is CASSPTGVGQPQHF. The chain combines TRBV6-6 with TRBJ1-5, with TRBD1 identical over 8 bases. V gave up 6 bases and J gave up 7 bases; unmatched junction bases: 8. Germline CDR1 and CDR2: MNHNY and SVGAGI (reference sequence). CDR3 length equals 14 residues.

The V call is TRBV6-6, the J call TRBJ2-7; no clear D gene. Germline CDR1 and CDR2: MNHNY and SVGAGI (reference sequence). Trimming shortened V by 8 bases and J by 4 bases, and 18 bases separated the two germline ends. The CDR3 is made up of 14 amino acids. CDR3 bases: TGTGCCAGCCTTCCGTCCAGTTCAGGTTACGAGCAGTACTTC. Protein product: CASLPSSSGYEQYF.

A single count supports this clone. The V call is TRBV5-4, the J call TRBJ1-2, with a possible D match to TRBD1 (5 bases). This CDR3 has 13 residues. V lost 0 bases, J lost 6 bases, and 9 bases lay in between. Germline V gene lookup returns CDR1 SGHNT and CDR2 YYREEE (reference sequence). CDR3 nucleotides: TGTGCCAGCAGCTTGGTGGCACAGGATGGCTACACCTTC. It codes for CASSLVAQDGYTF.

The J gene is TRBJ1-6, the V gene TRBV9; 7 bases are shared with TRBD1. Germline trimming cut 2 bases from V and 8 bases from J; bases unmatched to any gene: 7. Germline V gene sequence: CDR1 SGDLS, CDR2 YYNGEE. The CDR3 covers 15 residues. CDR3 sequence reads: CASSVAGTEDSPLHF. The CDR3 nucleotides read TGTGCCAGCAGCGTCGCCGGGACAGAGGATTCACCCCTCCACTTT.